This entry features one TCR beta chain sequence. The antigen remains undetermined. The PCR made use of 60 Vbeta and 13 Jbeta primers. Clones were read by immunoSEQ multiplex PCR, and TCRdb kept only the in-frame ones, dropping some. The sample has some 140,000 clones, 55% to 80% seen once. These donors counted as nominally healthy when sampled, but unrecorded immune exposures were likely. The sample comes from a study of cytomegalovirus exposure and HLA in healthy donors. Study findings and constraints: The authors listed some 160 TCR beta chains as cytomegalovirus-associated. Later genetic work tied a missense DCLRE1C variant to beta-chain V and J trimming. Judged likely to be a sequencing artifact was a cluster of highly shared sequence variants.

V lost 2 bases and J lost 8, with 27 bases in between. The germline V gene encodes CDR1 MGHRA and CDR2 YSYEKL. CDR3 length equals 19 residues. The sample taken for sequencing was PBMCs. This TCR came from a woman in her thirties or forties in good health and CMV-seronegative. The chain couples TRBV4-1 to TRBJ1-4, with D maybe TRBD1 (6 bases). CDR3 nucleotides: TGCGCCAGCAGCCAATCCGGCATCGAAAACAGGGAGTCTTGGGAAAAACTGTTTTTT. Translating gives CASSQSGIENRESWEKLFF.